The 27 T cell receptor beta chains given below trace back to one sample, sequenced in a study of T cells after yellow fever vaccination. TCRdb analysed the 5' RACE reads with MiXCR anew, one entry per CDR3 protein. The table shows about 350,000 distinct CDR3 sequences, with roughly 8.6% occurring only once. This sample comprised PBMCs, obtained about 49 days after the first yellow fever vaccination. Receptors were obtained from a man in his late teens or twenties who received the YFV17D yellow fever vaccine.

This clonotype was found a few times. The chain carries TRBV4-1 and TRBJ2-2, with D possibly being TRBD1 or TRBD2 (5 bases each). Per germline, CDR1 MGHRA and CDR2 YSYEKL. The V end lost 1 base, the J end lost 5 bases, and 11 bases lay between the germline ends. The CDR3 runs to 15 residues. This CDR3 reads CASSQVGPGTGELFF. CDR3 DNA: TGCGCCAGCAGCCAAGTGGGGCCGGGAACCGGGGAGCTGTTTTTT.

This clonotype was detected a few times. The rearrangement joins TRBV7-2 to TRBJ1-6, with D possibly matching TRBD1 (5 bases). CDR3 length: 14 amino acids. The germline V gene encodes CDR1 SGHTA and CDR2 FQGNSA. Trimming pared 5 bases from V and 8 bases from J, leaving 13 bases between. The CDR3 is CASSPPGLDSPLHF. Here the CDR3 DNA reads TGTGCCAGCAGCCCCCCGGGGCTGGATTCACCCCTCCACTTT. Based on the CDR3 plus reference TRBV7-2 and TRBJ1-6, the full variable domain is GAGVSQSPSNKVTEKGKDVELRCDPISGHTALYWYRQSLGQGLEFLIYFQGNSAPDKSGLPSDRFSAERTGGSVSTLTIQRTQQEDSAVYLCASSPPGLDSPLHFGNGTRLTVT.

The chain carries TRBV18 and TRBJ1-2, with 12 bases aligning to TRBD1. V dropped 6 bases and J dropped 8; count of bases not matched to a gene: 13. The CDR3 is made up of 16 amino acids. Germline V gene lookup returns CDR1 KGHSH and CDR2 LQKENI. CDR3 bases: TGTGCCAGCTCCACCGTTTCGGGACAGGGGGCTAGAGGCTACACCTTC. Protein product: CASSTVSGQGARGYTF.

In the case of this clonotype: Germline is not matched at one junction end, which may reflect a read error. The V gene is TRBV5-1, the J gene TRBJ2-2; either TRBD1 or TRBD2 may fit D (5 bases each). This CDR3 is built from 15 residues. Germline lookup yields CDR1 SGHRS and CDR2 YFSETQ. The CDR3 coding sequence is TGCGCCAGCAGCAGGGACGAAGGTTCCACCGGGGAGCTGTGTTTT. Amino acids: CASSRDEGSTGELCF.

Many counts were recorded for this clonotype. This chain joins TRBV3-1 and TRBJ1-2; D is ambiguous. The CDR3 runs 15 residues. CDR1 and CDR2 from the germline V gene are LGHDT and YNNKEL (reference sequence). V was clipped by 4 bases and J by 0 bases, with 12 bases between them. DNA of the CDR3: TGTGCCAGCAGCCCACGGACGGAGCCTAACTATGGCTACACCTTC. Translation gives CASSPRTEPNYGYTF.

The chain links TRBV13 to TRBJ2-2; no reliable D call. Germline V gives CDR1 PRHDT, CDR2 FYEKMQ (reference sequence). There are 11 residues in the CDR3. Trimming removed 4 bases at V and 9 bases at J, with 6 bases between. CDR3 amino acids: CASSSTRELFF. CDR3 nucleotides: TGTGCCAGCAGCTCGACGAGGGAGCTGTTTTTT.

A few counts support this clonotype. This chain links TRBV28 with TRBJ1-2; no definite D call. This CDR3 is built from 13 residues. V lost 8 bases to trimming and J lost 3 bases, with 13 bases between them. CDR1 and CDR2 from the germline V gene are MDHEN and SYDVKM. The DNA of the CDR3 is TGTGCCAGCGACGGACTCGGCGACTATGGCTACACCTTC. It is translated as CASDGLGDYGYTF.

The V and J genes are TRBV6-5 and TRBJ2-1; D might be TRBD1 (6 bases). Trimming pared 6 bases from V and 2 bases from J, leaving 14 bases between. From germline, CDR1 is MNHEY and CDR2 SVGAGI. The CDR3 length is 15 residues. The CDR3 here is CASSPRDTTYNEQFF. CDR3 nucleotides: TGTGCCAGCAGCCCACGGGACACAACCTACAATGAGCAGTTCTTC.

This clonotype was picked up many times. The chain carries TRBV7-8 and TRBJ1-1; D unresolved. The V and J ends lost 1 base and 5 bases respectively, with 8 bases between them. The CDR3 is 13 residues long. Germline CDR1 and CDR2: SGHVS and FQNEAQ. The DNA of the CDR3 is TGTGCCAGCAGCTTAGGCAGGAGAACTGAAGCTTTCTTT. Amino acid sequence: CASSLGRRTEAFF.

This clonotype has more than one count but fewer than ten. V usage is TRBV7-2 and J usage is TRBJ1-2; D unclear. The CDR3 runs to 13 residues. V was cut by 3 bases and J by 6 bases, with 11 bases left in between. Germline values: CDR1 SGHTA, CDR2 FQGNSA. CDR3 sequence (DNA): TGTGCCAGCAGCTTTAGGAACAGAGATGGCTACACCTTC. As protein: CASSFRNRDGYTF.

This chain connects TRBV18 to TRBJ2-2, with 8 bases aligning to TRBD2. Trimming at V came to 2 bases and at J to 3 bases, leaving 2 bases not matched to a gene. Germline V gene data show CDR1 as KGHSH and CDR2 as LQKENI. This CDR3 has 15 amino acids. CDR3 bases: TGTGCCAGCTCACCAAGTAGCGGGGACACCGGGGAGCTGTTTTTT. Protein product: CASSPSSGDTGELFF.

The chain is built from TRBV12-3 or TRBV12-4 and TRBJ1-3; tentatively, D is TRBD1 (5 bases). Trimming cost V 11 bases and J 7 bases, with 18 bases left between them. The CDR3 spans 13 residues. For the CDR3, the DNA is TGTGCCTGCAACCCCCGGACATTCAACACCATATATTTT. Translated, it gives CACNPRTFNTIYF.

This chain uses TRBV7-2 with TRBJ2-7, with D perhaps matching TRBD2 (6 bases). Trimming pared 3 bases from V and 4 bases from J, leaving 16 bases between. The CDR3 is 15 residues long. CDR1 and CDR2 from the germline V gene are SGHTA and FQGNSA. The CDR3 sequence is CASSLEGYFPYEQYF. The CDR3 bases are TGTGCCAGCAGCTTGGAGGGCTACTTCCCGTACGAGCAGTACTTC.

This clonotype came up a few times. J is TRBJ2-7 and V is TRBV28, with 9 positions matching TRBD1. This CDR3 has 14 amino acids. Trimming at V came to 7 bases and at J to 3 bases, leaving 7 bases not matched to a gene. CDR1 MDHEN and CDR2 SYDVKM come from the germline V gene. The CDR3 spells CASTPGTGYYEQYV. CDR3 nucleotides: TGTGCCAGCACACCGGGGACAGGGTACTACGAGCAGTACGTC.

This clonotype turned up a few times. V usage is TRBV10-3 and J usage is TRBJ2-5; possible D gene TRBD1, 6 bases. Germline assignment: CDR1 ENHRY and CDR2 SYGVKD. V lost 8 bases and J lost 4, with 17 bases in between. The CDR3 has 14 amino acids. This CDR3 is CAIGTEGVRETQYF. Written as DNA, the CDR3 is TGTGCCATCGGAACTGAGGGGGTGCGAGAGACCCAGTACTTC.

V is TRBV5-4 and J is TRBJ2-5; 9 nucleotides line up with TRBD1. V shed 3 bases, J shed 7 bases, and the junction held 4 bases outside the gene matches. CDR1 is SGHNT, CDR2 YYREEE, per germline (reference sequence). This CDR3 contains 13 residues. In DNA, the CDR3 is TGTGCCAGCAGCTCACAGGGGGCGGCGACCCAGTACTTC. It yields the protein CASSSQGAATQYF.

A few counts support this clonotype. The chain is built from TRBV19 and TRBJ2-1; the D gene is possibly TRBD2 (6 bases). The CDR3 has 14 amino acids. Germline assignment: CDR1 LNHDA and CDR2 SQIVND (reference sequence). V was trimmed by 7 bases and J by 8 bases, leaving 18 bases between them. The CDR3 region has the DNA TGTGCCAGTAAAGGGGCGGGGTCCGTAGATGAGCAGTTCTTC. Translating gives CASKGAGSVDEQFF.

This clonotype showed up just a few times. The chain is built from TRBV9 and TRBJ2-1; D not certain. Per the germline V gene, CDR1 is SGDLS and CDR2 is YYNGEE. V was shortened by 0 bases and J by 1 base, with 8 bases between the two germline ends. This CDR3 is built from 15 residues. The CDR3 nucleotides read TGTGCCAGCAGCGTAGAGTTGTGGTCCTACAATGAGCAGTTCTTC. This encodes CASSVELWSYNEQFF. Filled out from reference TRBV9 and TRBJ2-1, the complete variable domain reads DSGVTQTPKHLITATGQRVTLRCSPRSGDLSVYWYQQSLDQGLQFLIQYYNGEERAKGNILERFSAQQFPDLHSELNLSSLELGDSALYFCASSVELWSYNEQFFGPGTRLTVL.

This clonotype has a handful of counts. The DNA for the CDR3 is TGTGCCAGCGCGCCGCGCGAATTCGAAAAACTGTTTTTT. It yields the protein CASAPREFEKLFF. The gene calls are TRBV12-3 or TRBV12-4 and TRBJ1-4; D gene ambiguous. The CDR3 sequence is 13 residues long. Trimming took off 8 bases at V and 8 bases at J, with 15 bases between the two ends.

In its sample, this clonotype was seen a few times. The gene calls are TRBV5-1 and TRBJ2-3, with TRBD1 matching over 8 bases. V lost 3 bases, J lost 4 bases, and 1 base stayed unmatched. The CDR3 is made up of 13 amino acids. Germline CDR1 and CDR2: SGHRS and YFSETQ. CDR3 sequence: CASSWDRPDTQYF. The CDR3 nucleotides read TGCGCCAGCAGCTGGGACAGGCCAGATACGCAGTATTTT.

This clonotype was picked up many times. The chain couples TRBV7-3 to TRBJ2-6; D is ambiguous. The CDR3 covers 13 residues. Germline-derived CDR1 and CDR2 are SGHTA and FQGTGA. The V end lost 9 bases, the J end lost 4 bases, and 10 bases lay between the germline ends. For the CDR3, the DNA is TGTGCCAGTGCGTTGGCGGGGGCCAACGTCCTGACTTTC. Translation gives CASALAGANVLTF.

The sample holds many counts of this clonotype. This chain joins TRBV29-1 and TRBJ1-5, with TRBD1 matching 7 bases. This CDR3 comprises 12 residues. CDR1 and CDR2 from the germline V gene are SQVTM and ANQGSEA. Unmatched junction bases numbered 2, after V lost 5 bases and J lost 4 bases. CDR3 region: CSVRQGNQPQHF. The CDR3 region has the DNA TGCAGCGTTCGACAGGGAAATCAGCCCCAGCATTTT.

CDR3: CASRIINMNTEAFF. The CDR3 DNA reads TGTGCCAGCAGGATCATCAACATGAACACTGAAGCTTTCTTT. The rearrangement links TRBV12-3 or TRBV12-4 to TRBJ1-1; D uncertain. Trimming left V 6 bases short and J 0 bases short, with 11 bases between. CDR3 length: 14 residues.

This clonotype has at least ten counts. The chain carries TRBV5-1 and TRBJ2-2; D uncertain. Trimming pared 0 bases from V and 1 base from J, leaving 7 bases between. CDR3 length equals 15 residues. Germline V gives CDR1 SGHRS, CDR2 YFSETQ. CDR3 sequence reads: CASSLVPGNTGELFF. As DNA, the CDR3 is TGCGCCAGCAGCTTGGTGCCAGGGAACACCGGGGAGCTGTTTTTT. The whole variable domain, remainder taken from reference TRBV5-1 and TRBJ2-2, is KAGVTQTPRYLIKTRGQQVTLSCSPISGHRSVSWYQQTPGQGLQFLFEYFSETQRNKGNFPGRFSGRQFSNSRSEMNVSTLELGDSALYLCASSLVPGNTGELFFGEGSRLTVL.

This clonotype appeared a few times. The chain couples TRBV27 to TRBJ2-1; TRBD2 agrees at 8 bases. Unmatched junction bases numbered 10, after V lost 10 bases and J lost 2 bases. The CDR3 covers 15 residues. In germline, CDR1 is MNHEY, CDR2 SMNVEV (reference sequence). Written as DNA, the CDR3 is TGTGCCATCCGTCCGGGACTAGGCGCCTACAATGAGCAGTTCTTC. Protein: CAIRPGLGAYNEQFF.

This clonotype showed up just a few times. The chain recombines TRBV6-5 with TRBJ1-1; no clear D gene. Germline CDR1 and CDR2: MNHEY and SVGAGI. The CDR3 spans 14 residues. V lost 0 bases, J lost 6 bases, and 11 bases lay in between. The CDR3 nucleotides read TGTGCCAGCAGTTACTCGCTCTTTTCCCCTGAAGCTTTCTTT. The encoded protein is CASSYSLFSPEAFF.

This clonotype was seen more than once but under ten times. The rearrangement links TRBV28 to TRBJ2-7; a possible D gene is TRBD1 (6 bases). Germline V lookup: CDR1 MDHEN, CDR2 SYDVKM. CDR3 size: 13 residues. CDR3 protein: CASRGPGQATISV. CDR3 in DNA: TGTGCCAGCAGGGGTCCGGGACAAGCCACTATAAGCGTC.